This T cell receptor (beta chain) was captured by sequencing in a study of T cell repertoires in cytomegalovirus infection. V lost 1 base to trimming and J lost 4 bases, with 13 bases between them. The CDR3 has 16 amino acids. Germline CDR1 and CDR2: MDHEN and SYDVKM. TCRdb called the reads again in MiXCR, with one record for every CDR3 protein. Among around 240,000 distinct CDR3 sequences, over 20% were seen once, and the ten largest hold about 20%. This sequence was found in a human donor in good health (CMV status not recorded). Some clones in this sample may be carry-over from other donors' samples. This chain links TRBV28 with TRBJ1-4, with D uncertain. The material sequenced was CD8+ T cells from PBMCs. CDR3 residues: CASSLLGQEINEKLFF. DNA for the CDR3: TGTGCCAGCAGTTTATTAGGGCAGGAGATTAATGAAAAACTGTTTTTT.